The entry that follows covers one TCR beta chain sequence. The sample has other DNA sequences that encode this CDR3 too. V was pared by 5 bases and J by 4 bases, with 3 bases of the junction left unmatched. The germline gives CDR1 SGHAT, CDR2 FQNNGV. The CDR3 sequence is 14 residues long. This sample stems from a study of blood T cell repertoires in COVID-19. The wider study: Samples came from the United States, Italy and Spain, spanning acute and convalescent COVID-19. PBMCs, B-cell-depleted T cells, or T cells were the source of the cDNA or gDNA that made up the material.

Method: immunoSEQ multiplex PCR; TCRdb's copy keeps in-frame clones and lacks some. This sample yields roughly 270,000 clones, of which roughly 85% are seen a single time; around 5.5% belongs to the top ten. This chain joins TRBV11-2 and TRBJ2-7, with 12 bases matching TRBD2. This receptor was identified in a man between 50 and 59 years old with active or convalescent COVID-19. The source material was peripheral blood. CDR3 loop: CASSLAGGPYEQYF. The CDR3 DNA reads TGTGCCAGCAGCCTAGCGGGAGGGCCGTACGAGCAGTACTTC.